The clone carrying this T cell receptor (beta chain) was picked up one time. The target antigen is unknown. These data are taken from a study of radiotherapy plus CTLA-4 blockade in lung cancer. Whole-study findings and limits: Blood-borne expansion of tumor-derived TCR clones followed radiotherapy plus ipilimumab.

After removal of 4 bases from V and 3 bases from J, the junction contained 8 bases not matched to a gene. The CDR3 is 16 residues long. Germline V CDR1 and CDR2: ENHRY, SYGVKD. Generated by immunoSEQ multiplex PCR, the TCRdb table keeps only in-frame clones and is missing some. The data contain about 110,000 clones, 85% of them seen just once; the ten biggest clones take up 2.4%. The receptor comes from a human donor with non-small cell lung cancer that progressed on radiotherapy plus ipilimumab. Some clones in this sample may be carry-over from other donors' samples. Sequenced material: peripheral blood, taken from a patient treated with radiotherapy plus ipilimumab. The chain is built from TRBV10-3 and TRBJ2-5; 10 bases are shared with TRBD2. CDR3 amino acids: CAISGYLAGAEETQYF. CDR3 in DNA: TGTGCCATCAGTGGGTACCTAGCGGGGGCTGAAGAGACCCAGTACTTC.